This TCR beta chain was sequenced during a study of T cells in Graves' hyperthyroidism and ophthalmopathy. V was pared by 5 bases and J by 4 bases, with 8 bases between. Germline values: CDR1 SNHLY, CDR2 FYNNEI. The CDR3 consists of 12 residues. Amplification targeted TCR beta CDR3 regions from RNA transcripts. Carried out on the TCR CDR3, a first-round RT-PCR used the HTBI primer set. From the multiplex PCR reads, TCRdb called clonotypes with MiXCR, one entry per CDR3 protein. The sample includes about 840,000 distinct CDR3 sequences, about two fifths of them seen just once. This clonotype has a count of ten or more.

The chain combines TRBV2 with TRBJ1-1; possible D gene TRBD1, 6 bases. The source is a young man with Graves' hyperthyroidism. Sequencing was carried out using blood. For the CDR3, the DNA is TGTGCCAGCAGTACAGGGATCACTGAAGCTTTCTTT. Its protein is CASSTGITEAFF.